Below, 32 T cell receptor beta chains from the same sample are listed, as sequenced in a study of T cells in Graves' hyperthyroidism and ophthalmopathy. The CDR3 regions of TCR beta were amplified from RNA transcripts. Carried out on the TCR CDR3, a first-round RT-PCR used the HTBI primer set. TCRdb itself ran the multiplex PCR reads through MiXCR, one entry per CDR3 protein. The sample lists 640,000 or so distinct CDR3 sequences, 13% to 15% seen once, with 7.1% in the top ten. Source material: blood. All receptors derive from a woman aged 18-30 years with Graves' ophthalmopathy.

In its sample, this clonotype was seen many times. The gene calls are TRBV28 and TRBJ1-1; D ambiguous. V was shortened by 5 bases and J by 1 base, with 23 bases between the two germline ends. CDR3 size: 18 residues. Germline-derived CDR1 and CDR2 are MDHEN and SYDVKM. The CDR3 is CASSPYALVFRRNTEAFF. CDR3 nucleotides: TGTGCCAGCAGTCCCTACGCTTTGGTCTTCAGGAGGAACACTGAAGCTTTCTTT.

V gene TRBV30 combines with J gene TRBJ2-7; 8 nucleotides align to TRBD2. Germline V gene lookup returns CDR1 GTSNPN and CDR2 SVGIG (reference sequence). The CDR3 totals 13 residues. J lost 2 bases, V lost 8 bases, and 8 bases had no gene match. The CDR3 loop reads CAVTGLVAYEQYF. In DNA, the CDR3 is TGTGCCGTTACGGGACTAGTAGCCTACGAGCAGTACTTC.

This clonotype was counted at least ten times. The chain recombines TRBV7-9 with TRBJ1-2, with D perhaps matching TRBD1 (6 bases). CDR1 and CDR2 from the germline V gene are SEHNR and FQNEAQ (reference sequence). The CDR3 loop spans 16 amino acids. V dropped 4 bases and J dropped 7 bases, with 22 bases sitting between them. This chain's CDR3 is CASSSPGQPARGGYTF. The CDR3 bases are TGTGCCAGCAGCTCCCCCGGACAGCCAGCACGAGGTGGCTACACCTTC.

This clonotype was counted only a few times. V usage is TRBV9 and J usage is TRBJ1-1; weak D call: TRBD1 (5 bases). Germline V gene lookup returns CDR1 SGDLS and CDR2 YYNGEE. The CDR3 spans 15 residues. Trimming cost V 9 bases and J 6 bases, with 24 bases left between them. In DNA, the CDR3 is TGTGCCACAAGCCGGGAGGGGCGGGATGACGCTGAAGCTTTCTTT. It encodes CATSREGRDDAEAFF.

This clonotype turned up a few times. A much larger clone lies one base from this, so it may be a read error. J is TRBJ2-7 and V is TRBV7-8; TRBD1 might be the D (5 bases). CDR1 is SGHVS and CDR2 is FQNEAQ in the germline V gene. Trimming pared 5 bases from V and 2 bases from J, leaving 13 bases between. The CDR3 totals 14 residues. The CDR3 is CASSPRTTPYEQYF. The DNA for the CDR3 is TGTGCCAGCAGCCCTCGGACAACTCCCTACGAGCAGTACTTC.

The table lists this clonotype with many counts. The V and J genes are TRBV27 and TRBJ1-5; D remains ambiguous. Germline-derived CDR1 and CDR2 are MNHEY and SMNVEV (reference sequence). V lost 5 bases, J lost 0 bases, and 8 bases lay in between. The CDR3 covers 14 residues. The CDR3 bases are TGTGCCAGCAGTCCTCTCTATAGCAATCAGCCCCAGCATTTT. Its protein product is CASSPLYSNQPQHF.

This clonotype came up many times. This rearrangement joins TRBV12-3 or TRBV12-4 to TRBJ2-2, with TRBD2 matching over 8 bases. The CDR3 runs 16 residues. The V gene end was trimmed by 5 bases and the J gene end by 5 bases; junction bases not matched to a gene: 10. CDR3 protein: CASSIHLAGLTGELFF. The CDR3 bases are TGTGCCAGCAGTATTCACTTAGCGGGATTAACCGGGGAGCTGTTTTTT.

This chain connects TRBV6-1 to TRBJ1-6, with D perhaps TRBD1 (5 bases). Germline lookup yields CDR1 MNHNS and CDR2 SASEGT. CDR3 length: 18 amino acids. The V and J ends lost 7 bases and 8 bases respectively, with 27 bases between them. CDR3 bases: TGTGCCAGCACCCTACACTATAGCACAGGATCCACGGATTCACCCCTCCACTTT. It specifies CASTLHYSTGSTDSPLHF.

As concerns this clonotype: A much larger clone is a single base away; this may be a read error. V gene TRBV11-2 combines with J gene TRBJ1-3; D gene unclear. Trimming removed 10 bases from V and 9 bases from J, with 13 bases in between. The length of the CDR3 is 11 residues. The germline V gene encodes CDR1 SGHAT and CDR2 FQNNGV. In DNA form, the CDR3 reads TGTGCCAACAGAACGGCGGGCACCATATATTTT. The encoded protein is CANRTAGTIYF.

At least ten counts were recorded for this clonotype. The V call is TRBV12-3 or TRBV12-4, the J call TRBJ2-7; 7 bases map to TRBD1. The CDR3 sequence is 14 residues long. The J segment lost 2 bases and the V segment lost 6 bases, leaving 7 bases of the junction unmatched. The CDR3 spells CASSARQGAYEQYF. In nucleotides, the CDR3 is TGTGCCAGCAGCGCTAGACAGGGAGCCTACGAGCAGTACTTC.

This clonotype was found many times. The chain employs TRBV3-1 and TRBJ2-7; 7 bases line up with TRBD1. Germline CDR1 is LGHDT and CDR2 is YNNKEL (reference sequence). The CDR3 spans 13 residues. The junction had 6 bases not matched to a gene; V was cut back by 5 bases and J by 5 bases. The chain's CDR3 is CASSTRDSHEQYF. The CDR3 DNA reads TGTGCCAGCAGCACCCGGGACAGCCACGAGCAGTACTTC.

The V and J genes are TRBV9 and TRBJ2-7, with TRBD2 matching 7 bases. V was clipped by 3 bases and J by 3 bases; unmatched bases: 9. CDR3 size: 15 residues. Germline V gene lookup returns CDR1 SGDLS and CDR2 YYNGEE. DNA for the CDR3: TGTGCCAGCAGCGCCAACCACGTAGCGGGCTACGAGCAGTACTTC. Protein sequence: CASSANHVAGYEQYF.

The chain links TRBV28 to TRBJ1-6; D ambiguous. The CDR3 has 14 residues. Trimming removed 3 bases from V and 5 bases from J, with 8 bases in between. Germline V gives CDR1 MDHEN, CDR2 SYDVKM. The CDR3 reads CASSFYADNSPLHF. CDR3 DNA: TGTGCCAGCAGTTTTTATGCAGATAATTCACCCCTCCACTTT. The entire variable domain, with the rest obtained from reference TRBV28 and TRBJ1-6, is as follows: DVKVTQSSRYLVKRTGEKVFLECVQDMDHENMFWYRQDPGLGLRLIYFSYDVKMKEKGDIPEGYSVSREKKERFSLILESASTNQTSMYLCASSFYADNSPLHFGNGTRLTVT.

This clonotype has at least ten counts. The chain has TRBV3-1 and TRBJ2-3, with D unresolved. Per the germline V gene, CDR1 is LGHDT and CDR2 is YNNKEL (reference sequence). The V gene lost 1 base and the J gene lost 4 bases, with 9 bases spanning the gap. This CDR3 region has 14 residues. The CDR3 region is CASSQAKPADTQYF. In nucleotides, the CDR3 is TGTGCCAGCAGCCAAGCCAAGCCGGCAGATACGCAGTATTTT.

This clonotype has a count of ten or more. V usage is TRBV7-2 and J usage is TRBJ2-3; TRBD2 matches 10 bases. This CDR3 region has 18 residues. Germline CDR1 is SGHTA and CDR2 is FQGNSA. The V and J ends lost 4 bases and 2 bases, in that order; junction bases with no gene match: 12. The CDR3 region has the DNA TGTGCCAGCAGCTCGAGGAGTCTAGCGGGAGCGGTCACAGATACGCAGTATTTT. Translation: CASSSRSLAGAVTDTQYF.

In this sample, this clonotype turned up a few times. The chain carries TRBV7-3 and TRBJ2-1; 8 bases line up with TRBD2. J gave up 4 bases and V 2 bases, and 7 bases lay outside the gene matches. This CDR3 contains 16 residues. Germline assignment: CDR1 SGHTA and CDR2 FQGTGA. CDR3 nucleotides: TGTGCCAGCAGCTTAGGGGTAGCGGGACTATACAATGAGCAGTTCTTC. This gives the protein CASSLGVAGLYNEQFF.

This clonotype was counted many times. This chain links TRBV19 with TRBJ2-7, with 11 bases lining up with TRBD1. The CDR3 is 17 residues long. V was pared by 3 bases and J by 5 bases, with 12 bases of the junction left unmatched. Germline V lookup: CDR1 LNHDA, CDR2 SQIVND (reference sequence). In nucleotides, the CDR3 is TGTGCCAGTAGTATGTCAACCGGGACAGGGGGTGTCCACGAGCAGTACTTC. It translates to CASSMSTGTGGVHEQYF. The whole variable domain, remainder taken from reference TRBV19 and TRBJ2-7, is DGGITQSPKYLFRKEGQNVTLSCEQNLNHDAMYWYRQDPGQGLRLIYYSQIVNDFQKGDIAEGYSVSREKKESFPLTVTSAQKNPTAFYLCASSMSTGTGGVHEQYFGPGTRLTVT.

This clonotype was counted many times. J is TRBJ1-1 and V is TRBV30; no clear D. The CDR3 consists of 13 residues. Between the trimmed V and J ends, which lost 2 bases and 0 bases, there was a span of 7 bases. Germline V lookup: CDR1 GTSNPN, CDR2 SVGIG (reference sequence). The CDR3 DNA reads as TGTGCCTGGAGTCCGGATATGAACACTGAAGCTTTCTTT. The encoded protein is CAWSPDMNTEAFF. Drawing the rest from reference TRBV30 and TRBJ1-1, the complete variable domain is SQTIHQWPATLVQPVGSPLSLECTVEGTSNPNLYWYRQAAGRGLQLLFYSVGIGQISSEVPQNLSASRPQDRQFILSSKKLLLSDSGFYLCAWSPDMNTEAFFGQGTRLTVV.

This clonotype was detected a few times. The rearrangement links TRBV4-1 to TRBJ2-7, with 12 bases lining up with TRBD2. Germline CDR1 is MGHRA and CDR2 is YSYEKL. Trimming at V came to 5 bases and at J to 0 bases, leaving 5 bases not matched to a gene. This CDR3 contains 16 residues. CDR3 DNA sequence: TGCGCCAGCAGCTGGGGACTAGCGGGTAACTCCTACGAGCAGTACTTC. Translated: CASSWGLAGNSYEQYF.

This rearrangement joins TRBV2 to TRBJ2-2; D is unresolved. The CDR3 has 15 residues. Germline V CDR1 and CDR2: SNHLY, FYNNEI. Trimming took 4 bases from V and 0 from J, leaving 9 bases between them. CDR3 sequence: CASSGNSPNTGELFF. The CDR3 DNA sequence: TGTGCCAGCAGTGGGAACAGTCCGAACACCGGGGAGCTGTTTTTT.

This chain uses TRBV6-6 with TRBJ1-1; D is uncertain. CDR1 is MNHNY and CDR2 is SVGAGI in the germline V gene (reference sequence). V was trimmed by 0 bases and J by 6 bases, leaving 8 bases between them. The CDR3 loop spans 13 amino acids. The CDR3 bases are TGTGCCAGCAGTTACTCGGGTGGCCCTGAAGCTTTCTTT. Amino acids: CASSYSGGPEAFF.

The rearrangement joins TRBV7-9 to TRBJ2-2; 8 bases line up with TRBD2. Germline V lookup: CDR1 SEHNR, CDR2 FQNEAQ (reference sequence). Germline trimming cut 1 base from V and 1 base from J; bases unmatched to any gene: 5. The CDR3 runs to 17 residues. The chain's CDR3 is CASSLVTGGLNTGELFF. CDR3 in DNA: TGTGCCAGCAGCTTAGTGACGGGAGGGCTGAACACCGGGGAGCTGTTTTTT.

This clonotype was recorded at least ten times. The V gene is TRBV27, the J gene TRBJ1-5; D call uncertain. The CDR3 sequence is 15 residues long. V was shortened by 5 bases and J by 0 bases, with 11 bases between the two germline ends. Germline-derived CDR1 and CDR2 are MNHEY and SMNVEV (reference sequence). The CDR3 DNA follows: TGTGCCAGCAGTCACGGACGGCTTAGCAATCAGCCCCAGCATTTT. Its translation is CASSHGRLSNQPQHF.

To note about this clonotype: A much larger clonotype is one base distant, so this may be a read error. The chain couples TRBV20-1 to TRBJ2-5; the D gene could be TRBD1 or TRBD2 (6 bases each). V dropped 5 bases and J dropped 5 bases, with 18 bases sitting between them. Per the germline V gene, CDR1 is DFQATT and CDR2 is SNEGSKA (reference sequence). The length of the CDR3 is 14 residues. The CDR3 nucleotides read TGCAGTGCTGGAGTAGGAGGGGGAAGGGAGACCCAGTACTTC. This translates into CSAGVGGGRETQYF.

This clonotype was seen ten or more times. V is TRBV29-1 and J is TRBJ2-3, with no clear D. Deletions cut 6 bases from V and 1 base from J, with 8 bases between. CDR3 length equals 12 residues. The V gene's germline CDR1 is SQVTM and CDR2 ANQGSEA. The CDR3 here is CSVKQGTDTQYF. CDR3 DNA sequence: TGCAGCGTGAAGCAGGGCACAGATACGCAGTATTTT.

Many counts were recorded for this clonotype. The chain employs TRBV3-1 and TRBJ1-2; D uncertain. This CDR3 comprises 14 residues. Trimming left V 0 bases short and J 8 bases short, with 13 bases between. CDR1 and CDR2 (germline): LGHDT, YNNKEL (reference sequence). CDR3: CASSQDGFRPGYTF. CDR3 in DNA: TGTGCCAGCAGCCAAGATGGCTTCAGGCCAGGCTACACCTTC. The variable domain in full, completed from reference TRBV3-1 and TRBJ1-2, reads DTAVSQTPKYLVTQMGNDKSIKCEQNLGHDTMYWYKQDSKKFLKIMFSYNNKELIINETVPNRFSPKSPDKAHLNLHINSLELGDSAVYFCASSQDGFRPGYTFGSGTRLTVV.

This clonotype was detected ten times or more. V is TRBV6-1 and J is TRBJ1-1, with D tentatively TRBD1 (5 bases). The CDR3 is 14 amino acids. V was cut by 5 bases and J by 4 bases, with 14 bases left in between. Germline CDR1 reads MNHNS; CDR2 reads SASEGT. This CDR3 is CASSFRQLSTEAFF. The CDR3 DNA follows: TGTGCCAGCAGTTTTCGACAGCTCTCCACTGAAGCTTTCTTT.

This clonotype was seen more than once but under ten times. This chain uses TRBV29-1 with TRBJ2-2; a weak D match, TRBD2 (5 bases). V was trimmed by 4 bases and J by 2 bases, leaving 8 bases between them. The V gene's germline CDR1 is SQVTM and CDR2 ANQGSEA. The CDR3 is 13 amino acids. CDR3 protein: CSVGGSNTGELFF. The CDR3 region has the DNA TGCAGCGTTGGTGGGAGTAACACCGGGGAGCTGTTTTTT.

This clonotype was picked up a small number of times. A much more abundant neighbour one base away suggests this may be a read error. V gene TRBV28 combines with J gene TRBJ2-7; the match to TRBD2 covers 7 bases. CDR1 MDHEN and CDR2 SYDVKM come from the germline V gene. The J segment lost 0 bases and the V segment lost 10 bases, leaving 9 bases of the junction unmatched. The CDR3 has 14 amino acids. The CDR3 loop reads CANISGGSSYEQYF. DNA for the CDR3: TGTGCCAACATATCGGGGGGAAGCTCCTACGAGCAGTACTTC.

The chain uses TRBV7-9 and TRBJ2-1; the match to TRBD2 covers 14 bases. The CDR3 spans 19 residues. V dropped 3 bases and J dropped 7; count of bases not matched to a gene: 14. The germline gives CDR1 SEHNR, CDR2 FQNEAQ (reference sequence). CDR3 loop: CASSFRLAGGPGQGNEQFF. For the CDR3, the DNA is TGTGCCAGCAGCTTTAGACTAGCGGGAGGGCCTGGTCAAGGGAATGAGCAGTTCTTC.

This clonotype was recorded many times. The rearrangement joins TRBV7-2 to TRBJ1-5; 9 positions agree with TRBD1. Unmatched junction bases numbered 6, after V lost 6 bases and J lost 6 bases. CDR3 size: 14 residues. Germline V lookup: CDR1 SGHTA, CDR2 FQGNSA. CDR3 sequence (DNA): TGTGCCAGCAGTACGGACAGGGGTCCTCAGCCCCAGCATTTT. Translated: CASSTDRGPQPQHF.

This clonotype was counted many times. The V and J genes are TRBV19 and TRBJ2-1; 10 nucleotides match TRBD2. Germline V gives CDR1 LNHDA, CDR2 SQIVND (reference sequence). This CDR3 region has 15 residues. V gave up 3 bases and J gave up 3 bases; unmatched junction bases: 2. CDR3 DNA sequence: TGTGCCAGTAGTATGGCTAGCGGGAGCTACAATGAGCAGTTCTTC. It translates to CASSMASGSYNEQFF.